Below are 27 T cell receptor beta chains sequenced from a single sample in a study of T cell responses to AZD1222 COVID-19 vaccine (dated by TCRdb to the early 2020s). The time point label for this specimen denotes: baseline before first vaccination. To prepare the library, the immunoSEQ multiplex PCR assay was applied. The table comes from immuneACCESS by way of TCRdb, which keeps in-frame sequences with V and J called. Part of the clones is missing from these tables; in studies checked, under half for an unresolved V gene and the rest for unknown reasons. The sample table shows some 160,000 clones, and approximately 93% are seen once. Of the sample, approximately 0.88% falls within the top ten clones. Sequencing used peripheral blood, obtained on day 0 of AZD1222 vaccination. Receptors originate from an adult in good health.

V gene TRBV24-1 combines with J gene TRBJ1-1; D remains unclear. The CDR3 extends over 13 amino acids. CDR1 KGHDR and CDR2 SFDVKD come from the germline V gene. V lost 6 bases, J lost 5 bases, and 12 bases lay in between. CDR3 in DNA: TGTGCCACCAGTCTCCCGGGAGGTACTGAAGCTTTCTTT. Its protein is CATSLPGGTEAFF.

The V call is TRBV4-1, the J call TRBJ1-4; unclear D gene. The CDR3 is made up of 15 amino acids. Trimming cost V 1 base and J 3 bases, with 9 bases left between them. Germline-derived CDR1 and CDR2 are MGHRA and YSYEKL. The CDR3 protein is CASSQVATSNEKLFF. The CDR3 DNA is TGCGCCAGCAGCCAAGTGGCGACATCTAATGAAAAACTGTTTTTT.

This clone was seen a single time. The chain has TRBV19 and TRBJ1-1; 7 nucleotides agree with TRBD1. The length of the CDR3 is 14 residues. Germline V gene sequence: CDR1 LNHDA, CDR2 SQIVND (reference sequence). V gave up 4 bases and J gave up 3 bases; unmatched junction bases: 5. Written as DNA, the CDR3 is TGTGCCAGTAGTACCCAGGGGGGCGACACTGAAGCTTTCTTT. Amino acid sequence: CASSTQGGDTEAFF. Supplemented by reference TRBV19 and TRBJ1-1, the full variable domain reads DGGITQSPKYLFRKEGQNVTLSCEQNLNHDAMYWYRQDPGQGLRLIYYSQIVNDFQKGDIAEGYSVSREKKESFPLTVTSAQKNPTAFYLCASSTQGGDTEAFFGQGTRLTVV.

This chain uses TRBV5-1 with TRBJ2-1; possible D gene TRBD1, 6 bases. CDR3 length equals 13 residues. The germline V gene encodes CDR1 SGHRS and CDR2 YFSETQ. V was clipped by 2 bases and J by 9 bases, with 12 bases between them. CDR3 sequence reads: CASSLQGFSEQFF. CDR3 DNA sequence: TGCGCCAGCAGCTTACAGGGATTTAGTGAGCAGTTCTTC.

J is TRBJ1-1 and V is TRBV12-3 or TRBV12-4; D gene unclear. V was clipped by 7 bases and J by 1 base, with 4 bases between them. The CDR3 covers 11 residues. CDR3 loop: CASKENTEAFF. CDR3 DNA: TGTGCCAGCAAAGAGAACACTGAAGCTTTCTTT.

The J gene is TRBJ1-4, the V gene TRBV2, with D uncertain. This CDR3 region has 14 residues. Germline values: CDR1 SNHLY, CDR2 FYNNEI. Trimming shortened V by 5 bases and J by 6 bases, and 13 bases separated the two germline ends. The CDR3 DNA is TGTGCCAGCAGTTCGGGCCCCGGGTATGAAAAACTGTTTTTT. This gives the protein CASSSGPGYEKLFF.

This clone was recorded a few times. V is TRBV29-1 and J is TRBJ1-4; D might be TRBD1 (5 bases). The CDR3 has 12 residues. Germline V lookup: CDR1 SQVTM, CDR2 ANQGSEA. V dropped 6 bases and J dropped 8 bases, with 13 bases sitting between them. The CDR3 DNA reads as TGCAGCGTCAAAGACCGGGGGGAAAAACTGTTTTTT. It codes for CSVKDRGEKLFF.

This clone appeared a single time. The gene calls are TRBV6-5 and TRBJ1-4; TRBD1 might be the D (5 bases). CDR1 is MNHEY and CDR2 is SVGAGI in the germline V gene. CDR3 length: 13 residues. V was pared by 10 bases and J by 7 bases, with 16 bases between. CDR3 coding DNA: TGTGCCACCGCGGTCGCCGGGGGTGAAAAACTGTTTTTT. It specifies CATAVAGGEKLFF.

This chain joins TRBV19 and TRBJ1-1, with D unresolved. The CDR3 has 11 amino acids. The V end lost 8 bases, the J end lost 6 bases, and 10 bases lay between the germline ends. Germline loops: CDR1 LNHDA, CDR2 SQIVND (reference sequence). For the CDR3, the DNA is TGTGCCAGTGGCCTTGGGGCTGAAGCTTTCTTT. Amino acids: CASGLGAEAFF.

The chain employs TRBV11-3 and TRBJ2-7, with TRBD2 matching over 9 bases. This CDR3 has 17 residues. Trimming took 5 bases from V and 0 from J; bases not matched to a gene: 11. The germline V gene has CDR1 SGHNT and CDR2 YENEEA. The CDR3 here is CASSKRERGAPSYEQYF. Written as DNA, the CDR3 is TGTGCCAGCAGCAAAAGGGAGCGGGGGGCCCCCTCCTACGAGCAGTACTTC.

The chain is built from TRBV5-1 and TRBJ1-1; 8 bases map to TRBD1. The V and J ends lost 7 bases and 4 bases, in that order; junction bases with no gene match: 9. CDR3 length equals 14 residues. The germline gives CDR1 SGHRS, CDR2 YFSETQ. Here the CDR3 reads CASADRGLGTEAFF. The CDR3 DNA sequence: TGCGCCAGCGCTGACAGGGGTTTAGGCACTGAAGCTTTCTTT.

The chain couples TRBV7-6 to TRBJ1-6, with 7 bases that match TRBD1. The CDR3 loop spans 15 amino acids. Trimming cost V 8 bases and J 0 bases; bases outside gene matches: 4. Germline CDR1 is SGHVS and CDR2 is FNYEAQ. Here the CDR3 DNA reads TGTGCCAGCGACAGGGAAGGCTCCTATAATTCACCCCTCCACTTT. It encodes CASDREGSYNSPLHF.

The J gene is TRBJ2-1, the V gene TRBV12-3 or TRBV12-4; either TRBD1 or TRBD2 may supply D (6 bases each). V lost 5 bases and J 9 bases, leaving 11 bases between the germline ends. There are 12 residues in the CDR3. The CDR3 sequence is CASSPGEAEQFF. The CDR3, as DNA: TGTGCCAGCAGTCCAGGGGAGGCTGAGCAGTTCTTC.

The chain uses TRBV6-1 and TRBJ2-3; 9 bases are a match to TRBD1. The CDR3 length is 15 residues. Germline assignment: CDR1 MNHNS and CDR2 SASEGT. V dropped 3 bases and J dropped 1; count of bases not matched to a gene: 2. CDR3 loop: CASSDRDRGTDTQYF. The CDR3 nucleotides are TGTGCCAGCAGTGACCGGGACAGGGGCACAGATACGCAGTATTTT.

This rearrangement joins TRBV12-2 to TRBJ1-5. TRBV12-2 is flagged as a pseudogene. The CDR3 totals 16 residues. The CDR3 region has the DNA TGTGCAAGTCGCTTAGATCAGGGGAGGAACAATCAGCCCCAGCATTTT. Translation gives CASRLDQGRNNQPQHF.

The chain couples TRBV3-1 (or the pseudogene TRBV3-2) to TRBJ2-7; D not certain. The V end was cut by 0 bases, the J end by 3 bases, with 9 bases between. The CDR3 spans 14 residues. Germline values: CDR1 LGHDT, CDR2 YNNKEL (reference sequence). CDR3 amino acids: CASSQDSHGYEQYF. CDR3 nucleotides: TGTGCCAGCAGCCAAGACAGCCACGGCTACGAGCAGTACTTC.

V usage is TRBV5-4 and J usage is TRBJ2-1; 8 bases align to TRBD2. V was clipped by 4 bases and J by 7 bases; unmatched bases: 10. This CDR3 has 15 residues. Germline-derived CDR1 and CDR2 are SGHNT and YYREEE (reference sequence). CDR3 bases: TGTGCCAGCAGCACCCCCGGGACTAGGGGTAATGAGCAGTTCTTC. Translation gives CASSTPGTRGNEQFF. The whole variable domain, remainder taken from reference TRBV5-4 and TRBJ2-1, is ETGVTQSPTHLIKTRGQQVTLRCSSQSGHNTVSWYQQALGQGPQFIFQYYREEENGRGNFPPRFSGLQFPNYSSELNVNALELDDSALYLCASSTPGTRGNEQFFGPGTRLTVL.

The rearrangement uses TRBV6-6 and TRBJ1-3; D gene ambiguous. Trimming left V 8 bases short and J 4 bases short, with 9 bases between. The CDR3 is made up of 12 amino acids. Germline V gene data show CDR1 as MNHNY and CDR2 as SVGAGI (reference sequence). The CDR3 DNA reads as TGTGCCAGCGCAGAGAACGGAAACACCATATATTTT. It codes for CASAENGNTIYF.

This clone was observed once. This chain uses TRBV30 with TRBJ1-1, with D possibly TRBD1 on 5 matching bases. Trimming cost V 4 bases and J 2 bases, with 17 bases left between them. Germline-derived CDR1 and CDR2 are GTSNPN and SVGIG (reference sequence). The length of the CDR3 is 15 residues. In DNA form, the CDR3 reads TGTGCCTGGACGCTAGCGGGGCAGCTAAACACTGAAGCTTTCTTT. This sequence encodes CAWTLAGQLNTEAFF.

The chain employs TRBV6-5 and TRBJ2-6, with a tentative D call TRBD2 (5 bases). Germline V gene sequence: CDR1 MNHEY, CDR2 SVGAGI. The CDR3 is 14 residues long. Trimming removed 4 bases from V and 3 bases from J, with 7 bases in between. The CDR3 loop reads CASSSGGGANVLTF. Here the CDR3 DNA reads TGTGCCAGCAGTTCAGGAGGTGGGGCCAACGTCCTGACTTTC.

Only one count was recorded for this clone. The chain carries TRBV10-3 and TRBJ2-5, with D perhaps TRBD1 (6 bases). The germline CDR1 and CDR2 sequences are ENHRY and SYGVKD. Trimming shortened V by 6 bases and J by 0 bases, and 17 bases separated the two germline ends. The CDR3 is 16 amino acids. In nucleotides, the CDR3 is TGTGCCATCAGCAACAGGGACGAGGGGGACCAAGAGACCCAGTACTTC. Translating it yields CAISNRDEGDQETQYF.

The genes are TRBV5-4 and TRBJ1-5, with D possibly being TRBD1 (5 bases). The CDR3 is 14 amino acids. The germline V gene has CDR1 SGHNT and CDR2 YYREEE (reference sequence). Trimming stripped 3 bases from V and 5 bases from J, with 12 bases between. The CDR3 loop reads CASSSGRGDQPQHF. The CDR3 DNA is TGTGCCAGCAGCTCAGGCCGAGGGGATCAGCCCCAGCATTTT.

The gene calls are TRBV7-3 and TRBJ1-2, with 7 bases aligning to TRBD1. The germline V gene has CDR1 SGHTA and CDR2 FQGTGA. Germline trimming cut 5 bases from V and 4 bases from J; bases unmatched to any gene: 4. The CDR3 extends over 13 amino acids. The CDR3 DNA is TGTGCCAGCAGCGCATCAGGGGGCTATGGCTACACCTTC. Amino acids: CASSASGGYGYTF.

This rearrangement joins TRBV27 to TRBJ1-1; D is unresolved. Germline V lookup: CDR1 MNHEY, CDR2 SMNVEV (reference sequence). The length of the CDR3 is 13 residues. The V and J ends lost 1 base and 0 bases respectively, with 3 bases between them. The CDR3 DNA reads TGTGCCAGCAGTTTATTCGTGAACACTGAAGCTTTCTTT. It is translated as CASSLFVNTEAFF.

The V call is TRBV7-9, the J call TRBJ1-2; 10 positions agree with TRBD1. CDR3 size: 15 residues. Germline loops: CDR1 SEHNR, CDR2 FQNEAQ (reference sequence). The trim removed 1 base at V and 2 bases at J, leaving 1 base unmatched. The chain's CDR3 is CASSLVGQGNYGYTF. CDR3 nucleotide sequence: TGTGCCAGCAGCTTAGTGGGACAGGGGAACTATGGCTACACCTTC.

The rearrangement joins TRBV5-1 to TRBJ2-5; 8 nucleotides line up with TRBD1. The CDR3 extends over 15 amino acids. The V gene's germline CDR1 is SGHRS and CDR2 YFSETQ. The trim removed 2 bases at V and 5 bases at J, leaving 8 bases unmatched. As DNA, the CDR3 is TGCGCCAGCAGCTTATTCCCAGGGGGCGCGGAGACCCAGTACTTC. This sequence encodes CASSLFPGGAETQYF.

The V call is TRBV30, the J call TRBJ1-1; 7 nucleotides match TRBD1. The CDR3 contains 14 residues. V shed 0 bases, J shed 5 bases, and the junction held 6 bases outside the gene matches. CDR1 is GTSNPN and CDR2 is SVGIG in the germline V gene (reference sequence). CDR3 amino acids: CAWSVGRGVTEAFF. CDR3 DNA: TGTGCCTGGAGTGTCGGCAGGGGGGTAACTGAAGCTTTCTTT.